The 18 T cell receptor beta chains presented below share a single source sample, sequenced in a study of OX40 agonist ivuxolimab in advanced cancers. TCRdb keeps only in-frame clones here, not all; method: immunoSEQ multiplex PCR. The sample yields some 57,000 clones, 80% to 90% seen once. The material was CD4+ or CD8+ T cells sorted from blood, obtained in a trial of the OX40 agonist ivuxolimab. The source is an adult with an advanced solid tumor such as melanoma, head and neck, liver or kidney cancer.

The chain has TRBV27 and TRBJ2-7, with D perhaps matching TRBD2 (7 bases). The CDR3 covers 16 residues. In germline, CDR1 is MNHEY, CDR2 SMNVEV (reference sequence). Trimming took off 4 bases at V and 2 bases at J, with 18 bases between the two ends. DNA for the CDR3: TGTGCCAGCAGTTCTCTCTCGAAGGGGGGGACCTACGAGCAGTACTTC. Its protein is CASSSLSKGGTYEQYF.

CDR3: CASSFAGRDVNYEQYF. Written as DNA, the CDR3 is TGTGCCAGCAGCTTCGCAGGGAGGGATGTAAACTACGAGCAGTACTTC. This chain links TRBV7-3 with TRBJ2-7; 7 bases line up with TRBD2. The CDR3 length is 16 residues. The J segment lost 3 bases and the V segment lost 3 bases, leaving 11 bases of the junction unmatched. Germline V gene data show CDR1 as SGHTA and CDR2 as FQGTGA.

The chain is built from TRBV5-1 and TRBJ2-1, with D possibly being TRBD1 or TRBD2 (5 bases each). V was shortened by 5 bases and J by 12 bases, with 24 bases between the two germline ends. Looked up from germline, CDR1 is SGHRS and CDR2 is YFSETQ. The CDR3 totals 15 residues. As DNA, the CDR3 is TGCGCCAGCAGTCGGGACCCCGGTCGCGAGGCTGGGCAGTTCTTC. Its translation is CASSRDPGREAGQFF.

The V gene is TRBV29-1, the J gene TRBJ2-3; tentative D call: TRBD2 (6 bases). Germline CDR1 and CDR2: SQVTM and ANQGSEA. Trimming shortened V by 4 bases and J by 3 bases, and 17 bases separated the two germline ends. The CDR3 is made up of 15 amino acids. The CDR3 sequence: CSVVLTRTTTDTQYF. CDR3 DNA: TGCAGCGTTGTTCTAACCCGGACTACGACAGATACGCAGTATTTT.

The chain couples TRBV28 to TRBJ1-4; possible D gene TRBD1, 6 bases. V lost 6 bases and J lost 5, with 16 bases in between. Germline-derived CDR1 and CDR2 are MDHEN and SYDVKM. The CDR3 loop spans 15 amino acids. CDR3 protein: CASSNMGGSNEKLFF. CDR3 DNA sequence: TGTGCCAGCAGCAATATGGGGGGCAGCAATGAAAAACTGTTTTTT.

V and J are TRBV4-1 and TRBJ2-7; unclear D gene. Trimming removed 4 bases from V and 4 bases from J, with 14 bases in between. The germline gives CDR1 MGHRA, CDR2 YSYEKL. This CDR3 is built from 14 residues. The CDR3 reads CASSRWERAYEQYF. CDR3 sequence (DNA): TGCGCCAGCAGCCGATGGGAAAGGGCATACGAGCAGTACTTC.

The CDR3 region has the DNA TGTGCCAGCTCACCAGGGTGGAATGAAAAACTGTTTTTT. As protein: CASSPGWNEKLFF. This rearrangement joins TRBV18 to TRBJ1-4; D not certain. The ends were cut back, 2 bases at V and 5 bases at J, with 6 bases in the middle. This CDR3 region has 13 residues. CDR1 KGHSH and CDR2 LQKENI come from the germline V gene.

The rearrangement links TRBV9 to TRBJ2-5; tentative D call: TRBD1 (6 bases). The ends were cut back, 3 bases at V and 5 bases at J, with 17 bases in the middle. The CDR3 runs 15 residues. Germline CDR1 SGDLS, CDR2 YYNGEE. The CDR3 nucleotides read TGTGCCAGCAGCGCAGGGACATCCTGGGAGGAGACCCAGTACTTC. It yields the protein CASSAGTSWEETQYF.

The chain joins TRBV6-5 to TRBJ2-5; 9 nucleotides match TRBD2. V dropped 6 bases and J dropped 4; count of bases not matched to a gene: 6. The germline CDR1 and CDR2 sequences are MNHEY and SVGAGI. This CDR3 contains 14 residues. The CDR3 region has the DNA TGTGCCAGCAGGCCGGGGACTAGCAGAGAGACCCAGTACTTC. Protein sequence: CASRPGTSRETQYF.

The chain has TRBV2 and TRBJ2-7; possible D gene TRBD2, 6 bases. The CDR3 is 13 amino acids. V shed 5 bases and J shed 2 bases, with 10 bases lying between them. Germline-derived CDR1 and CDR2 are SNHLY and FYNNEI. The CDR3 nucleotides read TGTGCCAGCAGTCGAACGGGGGCCTACGAGCAGTACTTC. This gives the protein CASSRTGAYEQYF.

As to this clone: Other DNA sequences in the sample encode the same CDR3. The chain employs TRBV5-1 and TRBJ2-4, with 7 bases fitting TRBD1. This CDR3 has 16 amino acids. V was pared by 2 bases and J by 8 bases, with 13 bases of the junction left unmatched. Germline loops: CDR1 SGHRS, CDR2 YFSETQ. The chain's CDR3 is CASSFSNRQGGDIQYF. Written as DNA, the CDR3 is TGCGCCAGCAGCTTTAGCAACCGACAGGGTGGGGACATTCAGTACTTC.

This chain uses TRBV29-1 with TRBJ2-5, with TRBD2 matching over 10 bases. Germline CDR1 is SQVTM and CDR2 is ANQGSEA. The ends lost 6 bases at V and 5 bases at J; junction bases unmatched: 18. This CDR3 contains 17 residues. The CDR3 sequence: CSVRTSGRLLRGETQYF. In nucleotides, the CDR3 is TGCAGCGTCCGGACTAGCGGAAGACTATTGCGGGGGGAGACCCAGTACTTC.

CDR3 coding DNA: TGTGCCAGCACCAAGCGGGAAGGGACCGGGGAGCTGTTTTTT. It yields the protein CASTKREGTGELFF. The gene calls are TRBV6-4 and TRBJ2-2; 7 nucleotides align to TRBD2. The junction had 7 bases not matched to a gene; V was cut back by 7 bases and J by 5 bases. Germline CDR1 MRHNA, CDR2 SNTAGT. The CDR3 loop spans 14 amino acids.

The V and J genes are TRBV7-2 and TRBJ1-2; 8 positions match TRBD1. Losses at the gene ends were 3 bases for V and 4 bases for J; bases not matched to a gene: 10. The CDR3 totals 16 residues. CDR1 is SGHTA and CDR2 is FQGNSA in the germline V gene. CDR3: CASSLVPRTGLYGYTF. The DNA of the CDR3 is TGTGCCAGCAGCTTGGTCCCCCGGACAGGGCTCTATGGCTACACCTTC.

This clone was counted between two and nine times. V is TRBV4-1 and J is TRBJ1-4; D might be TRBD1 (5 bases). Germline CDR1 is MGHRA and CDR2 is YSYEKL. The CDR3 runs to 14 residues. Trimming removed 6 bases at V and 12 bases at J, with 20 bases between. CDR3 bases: TGCGCCAGCAGGCCCCCCGGGACTTTAGGAGAACTGTTTTTT. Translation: CASRPPGTLGELFF.

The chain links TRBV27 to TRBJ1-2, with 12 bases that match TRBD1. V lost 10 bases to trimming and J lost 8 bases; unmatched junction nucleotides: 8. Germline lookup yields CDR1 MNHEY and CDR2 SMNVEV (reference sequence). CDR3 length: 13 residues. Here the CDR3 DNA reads TGTGCCACCCGGGACAGGGGGCCTTGGGGCTACACCTTC. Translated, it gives CATRDRGPWGYTF.

The CDR3 loop reads CASSGTGTDYEQYF. The CDR3 DNA reads TGTGCCAGCAGCGGAACCGGGACAGACTACGAGCAGTACTTC. This chain connects TRBV7-9 to TRBJ2-7, with 7 positions matching TRBD1. The germline gives CDR1 SEHNR, CDR2 FQNEAQ (reference sequence). The CDR3 has 14 amino acids. After removal of 5 bases from V and 3 bases from J, the junction contained 7 bases not matched to a gene. Combining the CDR3 with reference TRBV7-9 and TRBJ2-7 gives the whole variable domain DTGVSQNPRHKITKRGQNVTFRCDPISEHNRLYWYRQTLGQGPEFLTYFQNEAQLEKSRLLSDRFSAERPKGSFSTLEIQRTEQGDSAMYLCASSGTGTDYEQYFGPGTRLTVT.

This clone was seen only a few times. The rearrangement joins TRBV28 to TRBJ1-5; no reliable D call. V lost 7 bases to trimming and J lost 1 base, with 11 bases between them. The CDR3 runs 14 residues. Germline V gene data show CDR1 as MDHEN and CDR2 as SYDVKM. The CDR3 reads CASTQGRSNQPQHF. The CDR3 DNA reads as TGTGCCAGCACCCAAGGGAGGAGCAATCAGCCCCAGCATTTT.